This is a list of T cell receptor beta chains from one sample in a study of T cells of healthy individuals. A single record per CDR3 protein comes from TCRdb applying MiXCR to the 5' RACE reads. The table has 65,000 to 90,000 distinct CDR3 sequences, more than 5% seen once. These receptors all come from a female donor in good health. Each CDR3 is given with its conserved first and last residue. The order of the fields is V gene, clone size, J gene, D gene, CDR3 protein, CDR3 DNA. A D gene is named only where the DNA matches it firmly. A row's size may be missing; if present it is once, few, many or a size class.

v_call: TRBV7-3
clone_size: few
j_call: TRBJ2-3
d_call: NA
cdr3_aa: CASSLSSTDTQYF
cdr3_nt: TGTGCCAGCAGCCTATCTAGCACAGATACGCAGTATTTT

v_call: TRBV7-9
clone_size: many
j_call: TRBJ1-4
d_call: TRBD1
cdr3_aa: CASSLRQGQEKLFF
cdr3_nt: TGTGCCAGCAGCCTGCGACAGGGCCAGGAAAAACTGTTTTTT

v_call: TRBV5-1
clone_size: few
j_call: TRBJ2-1
d_call: TRBD2
cdr3_aa: CASSVGTLAGANEQFF
cdr3_nt: TGCGCCAGCAGCGTTGGGACACTAGCGGGGGCCAATGAGCAGTTCTTC

v_call: TRBV12-3/TRBV12-4
clone_size: few
j_call: TRBJ1-1
d_call: TRBD1
cdr3_aa: CASSLRTGGATEAFF
cdr3_nt: TGTGCCAGCAGTCTGAGGACAGGGGGTGCCACTGAAGCTTTCTTT

v_call: TRBV6-2/TRBV6-3
clone_size: many
j_call: TRBJ2-3
d_call: NA
cdr3_aa: CASSYGSGADTQYF
cdr3_nt: TGTGCCAGCAGTTACGGGAGCGGCGCAGATACGCAGTATTTT

v_call: TRBV7-2
clone_size: many
j_call: TRBJ2-3
d_call: NA
cdr3_aa: CASSLVWRGASTDTQYF
cdr3_nt: TGTGCCAGCAGCTTAGTTTGGAGGGGAGCTAGCACAGATACGCAGTATTTT

v_call: TRBV6-1
clone_size: many
j_call: TRBJ2-5
d_call: NA
cdr3_aa: CASSEGPASETQYF
cdr3_nt: TGTGCCAGCAGTGAAGGGCCGGCCTCAGAGACCCAGTACTTC

v_call: TRBV28
clone_size: many
j_call: TRBJ1-1
d_call: NA
cdr3_aa: CASGAAGSVTEAFF
cdr3_nt: TGTGCCAGCGGAGCGGCAGGGAGTGTCACTGAAGCTTTCTTT

v_call: TRBV9
clone_size: many
j_call: TRBJ1-1
d_call: NA
cdr3_aa: CASSPPGGASDTEAFF
cdr3_nt: TGTGCCAGCAGCCCACCTGGGGGGGCGAGTGACACTGAAGCTTTCTTT

v_call: TRBV7-2
clone_size: many
j_call: TRBJ1-5
d_call: NA
cdr3_aa: CASSLGSEAPNQPQHF
cdr3_nt: TGTGCCAGCAGCTTAGGATCCGAGGCTCCAAATCAGCCCCAGCATTTT

v_call: TRBV7-6
clone_size: few
j_call: TRBJ2-2
d_call: NA
cdr3_aa: CASSLVENTGELFF
cdr3_nt: TGTGCCAGCAGCTTAGTTGAGAACACCGGGGAGCTGTTTTTT

v_call: TRBV27
clone_size: few
j_call: TRBJ1-2
d_call: NA
cdr3_aa: CASSSTGRDGYTF
cdr3_nt: TGTGCCAGCAGCTCCACAGGCAGGGACGGCTACACCTTC

v_call: TRBV25-1
clone_size: NA
j_call: TRBJ2-7
d_call: TRBD1
cdr3_aa: CASSATGTGKSEQYF
cdr3_nt: TGTGCCAGCAGTGCGACCGGGACAGGGAAGAGCGAGCAGTACTTC

v_call: TRBV12-3/TRBV12-4
clone_size: few
j_call: TRBJ1-5
d_call: TRBD1
cdr3_aa: CASSRTTGTGGLLFQPQHF
cdr3_nt: TGTGCCAGCAGTAGAACAACCGGGACAGGGGGATTACTTTTTCAGCCCCAGCATTTT

v_call: TRBV7-9
clone_size: many
j_call: TRBJ2-2
d_call: NA
cdr3_aa: CASSFDAGNTGELFF
cdr3_nt: TGTGCCAGCAGCTTCGACGCAGGGAACACCGGGGAGCTGTTTTTT

v_call: TRBV20-1
clone_size: many
j_call: TRBJ2-7
d_call: NA
cdr3_aa: CSARDPPGPTIGVKYEQYF
cdr3_nt: TGCAGTGCTAGAGATCCACCGGGACCCACCATAGGGGTCAAATACGAGCAGTACTTC

v_call: TRBV5-6
clone_size: few
j_call: TRBJ1-5
d_call: NA
cdr3_aa: CASSNGYRDQPQHF
cdr3_nt: TGTGCCAGCAGTAATGGGTACAGGGATCAGCCCCAGCATTTT

v_call: TRBV7-3
clone_size: many
j_call: TRBJ2-2
d_call: TRBD2
cdr3_aa: CASSKLAGGTTGELFF
cdr3_nt: TGTGCCAGCAGCAAACTAGCGGGAGGGACTACCGGGGAGCTGTTTTTT

v_call: TRBV7-2
clone_size: many
j_call: TRBJ2-1
d_call: TRBD2
cdr3_aa: CASSLRGRLAGNEQFF
cdr3_nt: TGTGCCAGCAGCCTCCGGGGGAGACTAGCGGGGAATGAGCAGTTCTTC

v_call: TRBV7-8
clone_size: few
j_call: TRBJ2-2
d_call: TRBD2
cdr3_aa: CASSPLEREAGELFF
cdr3_nt: TGTGCCAGCAGCCCACTGGAGCGGGAGGCCGGGGAGCTGTTTTTT

v_call: TRBV6-5
clone_size: many
j_call: TRBJ1-6
d_call: NA
cdr3_aa: CASSSTRQGNSPLHF
cdr3_nt: TGTGCCAGCAGCTCTACCCGTCAGGGGAATTCACCCCTCCACTTT

v_call: TRBV9
clone_size: many
j_call: TRBJ1-3
d_call: NA
cdr3_aa: CASSVAPTVGNTIYF
cdr3_nt: TGTGCCAGCAGCGTAGCTCCAACAGTCGGAAACACCATATATTTT

v_call: TRBV30
clone_size: many
j_call: TRBJ2-1
d_call: TRBD2
cdr3_aa: CAWNPLAGGYNEQFF
cdr3_nt: TGTGCCTGGAATCCTCTAGCGGGAGGCTACAATGAGCAGTTCTTC

v_call: TRBV11-2
clone_size: few
j_call: TRBJ2-3
d_call: TRBD2
cdr3_aa: CASARRSGRERRDTQYF
cdr3_nt: TGTGCCAGCGCTCGGAGAAGCGGGAGGGAGAGGCGAGATACGCAGTATTTT

v_call: TRBV25-1
clone_size: many
j_call: TRBJ2-2
d_call: TRBD2
cdr3_aa: CASSEIPGLAGRTGELFF
cdr3_nt: TGTGCCAGCAGTGAGATCCCGGGACTAGCGGGAAGGACCGGGGAGCTGTTTTTT

v_call: TRBV4-3
clone_size: many
j_call: TRBJ2-7
d_call: NA
cdr3_aa: CASSQDSDGRGEQYF
cdr3_nt: TGCGCCAGCAGCCAAGACAGCGACGGACGTGGCGAGCAGTACTTC

v_call: TRBV5-6
clone_size: many
j_call: TRBJ2-7
d_call: TRBD2
cdr3_aa: CASSPVETSGRYEQYF
cdr3_nt: TGTGCCAGCAGCCCGGTGGAAACTAGCGGGCGCTACGAGCAGTACTTC

v_call: TRBV20-1
clone_size: many
j_call: TRBJ2-7
d_call: TRBD2
cdr3_aa: CSARDEASGRGYEQYF
cdr3_nt: TGCAGTGCTAGAGATGAGGCTAGCGGGAGAGGGTACGAGCAGTACTTC

v_call: TRBV6-1
clone_size: NA
j_call: TRBJ1-5
d_call: NA
cdr3_aa: CASTHGGSNQPQHF
cdr3_nt: TGTGCCAGCACCCACGGTGGTAGCAATCAGCCCCAGCATTTT

v_call: TRBV5-1
clone_size: many
j_call: TRBJ2-3
d_call: NA
cdr3_aa: CASSAEGHSTDTQYF
cdr3_nt: TGCGCCAGCAGCGCGGAGGGCCATAGCACAGATACGCAGTATTTT

v_call: TRBV9
clone_size: many
j_call: TRBJ2-7
d_call: TRBD2
cdr3_aa: CASSVGLAGPYEQYF
cdr3_nt: TGTGCCAGCAGCGTGGGACTAGCGGGCCCCTACGAGCAGTACTTC

v_call: TRBV4-3
clone_size: many
j_call: TRBJ2-5
d_call: NA
cdr3_aa: CASSQDRATRTQYF
cdr3_nt: TGCGCCAGCAGCCAAGATCGGGCAACTCGGACCCAGTACTTC

v_call: TRBV27
clone_size: NA
j_call: TRBJ2-1
d_call: NA
cdr3_aa: CASGRRPGNEQFF
cdr3_nt: TGTGCCAGCGGCCGGAGGCCTGGCAATGAGCAGTTCTTC

v_call: TRBV6-5
clone_size: many
j_call: TRBJ2-1
d_call: NA
cdr3_aa: CASSYGGTEYNEQFF
cdr3_nt: TGTGCCAGCAGTTACGGCGGGACAGAATACAATGAGCAGTTCTTC